These 13 T cell receptor beta chains originate from one sample sequenced in a study of blood T cells in healthy people across ages (dated by TCRdb to about 2015). The library was produced with 5' RACE. Reads for this sample came from an Illumina HiSeq 2500. The second PCR ran for about 6 to 11 cycles and used a J-beta primer mix along with a sample-barcoded 5' primer. Starting from the raw public reads, TCRdb applied fastp trimming at Q25, assembled clones with MiXCR and retained in-frame beta chains. Every CDR3 protein is listed once, alongside the most common genes and DNA of its rows. The sample records hundreds of thousands of distinct CDR3 sequences, more than 20% of which are singletons. The leading ten clones occupy around 3.4% of the sample. The sequenced sample was blood. These receptors were collected from a man between 65 and 85 years old in good health.

The V and J genes are TRBV24-1 and TRBJ2-5; D assignment may be TRBD1 or TRBD2 (5 bases each). The length of the CDR3 is 14 residues. V was pared by 3 bases and J by 2 bases, with 9 bases between. CDR1 KGHDR and CDR2 SFDVKD come from the germline V gene. This chain's CDR3 is CATSDPREQETQYF. In DNA, the CDR3 is TGTGCCACCAGTGATCCCAGGGAGCAAGAGACCCAGTACTTC.

The V gene is TRBV29-1, the J gene TRBJ2-5, with D possibly matching TRBD1 (5 bases). Germline CDR1 SQVTM, CDR2 ANQGSEA. This CDR3 region has 13 residues. V gave up 7 bases and J gave up 1 base, with 13 bases separating them. The CDR3 region is CSAALTAQETQYF. The CDR3, as DNA: TGCAGCGCCGCTTTGACAGCCCAAGAGACCCAGTACTTC.

In this sample, this clonotype turned up a few times. This sequence joins TRBV10-3 and TRBJ2-7; D uncertain. The CDR3 length is 15 residues. The germline V gene encodes CDR1 ENHRY and CDR2 SYGVKD. V lost 1 base and J 6 bases, leaving 16 bases between the germline ends. The CDR3 sequence: CAISEFVGQVGEQYF. CDR3 DNA sequence: TGTGCCATCAGTGAGTTTGTTGGTCAGGTCGGCGAGCAGTACTTC.

This clonotype was counted a single time. The chain recombines TRBV20-1 with TRBJ2-5; TRBD1 aligns across 8 bases. In germline, CDR1 is DFQATT, CDR2 SNEGSKA (reference sequence). CDR3 size: 17 residues. V lost 6 bases, J lost 0 bases, and 15 bases stayed unmatched. CDR3 bases: TGCAGTGCCGATAAATCCGACAGGGGTTTCCACCAAGAGACCCAGTACTTC. It encodes CSADKSDRGFHQETQYF.

Here the CDR3 reads CASSGRSGRTDTQYF. The CDR3 region has the DNA TGTGCCAGCAGCGGCCGGTCCGGACGCACAGATACGCAGTATTTT. J is TRBJ2-3 and V is TRBV3-1, with D uncertain. Trimming stripped 5 bases from V and 1 base from J, with 13 bases between. Germline V gene lookup returns CDR1 LGHDT and CDR2 YNNKEL (reference sequence). CDR3 length: 15 residues.

The chain is built from TRBV10-3 and TRBJ2-2; 14 bases fit TRBD2. This CDR3 region has 17 residues. Unmatched junction bases numbered 5, after V lost 2 bases and J lost 6 bases. Germline CDR1 is ENHRY and CDR2 is SYGVKD. This chain's CDR3 is CAISEPGLAGVAGELFF. The CDR3 bases are TGTGCCATCAGTGAGCCGGGACTAGCGGGAGTCGCCGGGGAGCTGTTTTTT.

In this sample, this clonotype turned up a few times. The chain links TRBV2 to TRBJ2-4; no firm D call. The CDR3 sequence is 15 residues long. Germline lookup yields CDR1 SNHLY and CDR2 FYNNEI. Trimming pared 3 bases from V and 0 bases from J, leaving 9 bases between. The CDR3 coding sequence is TGTGCCAGCAGTGACAATAGAAAAGCCAAAAACATTCAGTACTTC. Translated, it gives CASSDNRKAKNIQYF.

This clonotype was seen more than once but under ten times. This sequence joins TRBV7-2 and TRBJ2-7, with D perhaps TRBD1 (6 bases). Germline assignment: CDR1 SGHTA and CDR2 FQGNSA. The CDR3 extends over 15 amino acids. V was trimmed by 0 bases and J by 3 bases, leaving 12 bases between them. DNA of the CDR3: TGTGCCAGCAGCTTAGCGGTGACAGGAGTCTACGAGCAGTACTTC. It specifies CASSLAVTGVYEQYF.

This clonotype was seen only a few times. This chain joins TRBV15 and TRBJ2-7; TRBD2 matches 7 bases. Trimming removed 5 bases from V and 3 bases from J; junction bases left unmatched: 7. This CDR3 region has 14 residues. Germline values: CDR1 LNHNV, CDR2 YYDKDF (reference sequence). CDR3 coding DNA: TGTGCCACCAGCCCCCGGGGACTAAACTACGAGCAGTACTTC. Translating it yields CATSPRGLNYEQYF.

This clonotype was detected only a few times. This chain connects TRBV3-1 to TRBJ2-5; D is unclear. CDR3 size: 12 residues. Trimming cost V 1 base and J 11 bases, with 11 bases left between them. The germline gives CDR1 LGHDT, CDR2 YNNKEL (reference sequence). The CDR3 is CASSQADTEQYF. Written as DNA, the CDR3 is TGTGCCAGCAGCCAAGCCGACACTGAGCAGTACTTC.

The V gene is TRBV27, the J gene TRBJ2-2, with D uncertain. Trimming cost V 6 bases and J 4 bases, with 9 bases left between them. CDR1 is MNHEY and CDR2 is SMNVEV in the germline V gene (reference sequence). There are 13 residues in the CDR3. Here the CDR3 DNA reads TGTGCCAGCAGGCGGACCAGCACCGGGGAGCTGTTTTTT. This gives the protein CASRRTSTGELFF.

The CDR3 here is CASSVMSNSYEQYF. For the CDR3, the DNA is TGTGCCAGCAGTGTGATGTCAAACTCCTACGAGCAGTACTTC. The V gene is TRBV6-1, the J gene TRBJ2-7; no firm D call. Trimming took off 4 bases at V and 0 bases at J, with 10 bases between the two ends. Germline-derived CDR1 and CDR2 are MNHNS and SASEGT. The CDR3 is made up of 14 amino acids.

This clonotype occurred a few times. The chain is built from TRBV9 and TRBJ2-5; TRBD2 matches 7 bases. The end of the DNA is better explained by TRBJ2-1, so the J call may be wrong. This CDR3 is 16 amino acids long. Germline-derived CDR1 and CDR2 are SGDLS and YYNGEE. CDR3 sequence (DNA): TGTGCCAGCGGTCCACATGAGACTAGCTCCTCGAATGAGCAGTTCTTC. It yields the protein CASGPHETSSSNEQFF.